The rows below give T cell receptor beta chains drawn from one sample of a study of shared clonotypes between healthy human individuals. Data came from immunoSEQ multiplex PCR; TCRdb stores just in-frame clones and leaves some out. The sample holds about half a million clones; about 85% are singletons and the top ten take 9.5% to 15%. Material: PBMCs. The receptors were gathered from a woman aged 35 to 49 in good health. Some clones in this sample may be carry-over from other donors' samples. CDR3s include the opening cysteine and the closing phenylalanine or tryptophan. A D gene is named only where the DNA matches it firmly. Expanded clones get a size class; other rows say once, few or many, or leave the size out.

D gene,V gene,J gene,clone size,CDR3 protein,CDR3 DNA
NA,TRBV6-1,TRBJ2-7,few,CASTKDYYEQYF,TGTGCCAGCACCAAGGACTACTACGAGCAGTACTTC
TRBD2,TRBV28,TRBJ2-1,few,CASLTSGRSNEQFF,TGTGCCAGTTTGACTAGCGGGAGAAGCAATGAGCAGTTCTTC
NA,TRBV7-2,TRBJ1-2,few,CASSFLNGLRDYGYTF,TGTGCCAGCAGCTTCCTAAATGGCCTACGGGACTATGGCTACACCTTC
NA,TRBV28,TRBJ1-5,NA,CASSFQDLSNQPQHF,TGTGCCAGCAGTTTTCAGGACCTTAGCAATCAGCCCCAGCATTTT
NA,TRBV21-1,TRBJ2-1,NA,CASSSRTSGIVHEQFF,TGTGCCAGCAGCTCACGGACTAGCGGGATAGTTCATGAGCAGTTCTTC
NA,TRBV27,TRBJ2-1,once,CASSTPGNEQFF,TGTGCCAGCAGTACCCCCGGAAATGAGCAGTTCTTC
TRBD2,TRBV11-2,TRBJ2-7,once,CASSSRLAAPYEQYF,TGTGCCAGCAGCTCGAGACTAGCGGCTCCCTACGAGCAGTACTTC
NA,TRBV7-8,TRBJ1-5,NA,CASSLVSGRDQPQHF,TGTGCCAGCAGCTTAGTGTCAGGGCGCGATCAGCCCCAGCATTTT
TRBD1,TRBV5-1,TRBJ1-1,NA,CASSLGEGAAEAFF,TGCGCCAGCAGCTTGGGGGAGGGGGCCGCTGAAGCTTTCTTT
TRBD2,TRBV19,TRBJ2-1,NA,CASSSSGYNEQFF,TGTGCCAGTAGTTCTAGCGGTTACAATGAGCAGTTCTTC
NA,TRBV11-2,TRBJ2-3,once,CASSLAGQSTDTQYF,TGTGCCAGCAGCTTGGCGGGACAGAGCACAGATACGCAGTATTTT
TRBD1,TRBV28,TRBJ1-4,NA,CASSSGGTNEKLFF,TGTGCCAGCAGTTCAGGGGGCACTAATGAAAAACTGTTTTTT
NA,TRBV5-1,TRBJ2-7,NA,CASSLEPTGSFYEQYF,TGCGCCAGCAGCCTAGAGCCTACAGGGAGTTTCTACGAGCAGTACTTC
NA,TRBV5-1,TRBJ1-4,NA,CASSLEGFSEKLFF,TGCGCCAGCAGCTTGGAGGGGTTCAGTGAAAAACTGTTTTTT
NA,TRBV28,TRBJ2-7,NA,CASSLADRYYEQYF,TGTGCCAGCAGCCTAGCCGATCGGTACTACGAGCAGTACTTC
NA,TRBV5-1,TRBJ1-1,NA,CASSLTQGNTEAFF,TGCGCCAGCAGCTTGACGCAGGGGAACACTGAAGCTTTCTTT
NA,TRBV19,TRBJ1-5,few,CASSMGVWAGPGYSNQPQHF,TGTGCCAGTAGTATGGGGGTGTGGGCAGGACCGGGGTATAGCAATCAGCCCCAGCATTTT
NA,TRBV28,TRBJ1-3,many,CASSFRTVGNTIYF,TGTGCCAGCAGTTTTAGGACAGTAGGAAACACCATATATTTT
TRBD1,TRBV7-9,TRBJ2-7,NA,CASSSFIGSRDRIYEQYF,TGTGCCAGCAGCTCCTTCATAGGGTCACGGGACAGGATCTACGAGCAGTACTTC
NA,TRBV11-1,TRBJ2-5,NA,CASSSRETQYF,TGTGCCAGCAGCTCGCGAGAGACCCAGTACTTC
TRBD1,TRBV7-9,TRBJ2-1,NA,CASSLVLTGGASNEQFF,TGTGCCAGCAGCTTAGTATTAACAGGGGGCGCGAGCAATGAGCAGTTCTTC
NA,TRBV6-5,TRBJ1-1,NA,CASSPFQYTNTEAFF,TGTGCCAGCAGCCCCTTCCAGTATACGAACACTGAAGCTTTCTTT
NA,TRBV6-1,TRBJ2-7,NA,CASSEGRHYEQYF,TGTGCCAGCAGTGAGGGCAGACACTACGAGCAGTACTTC
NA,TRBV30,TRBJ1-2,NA,CAWSVRLSGYGYTF,TGTGCCTGGAGTGTACGCCTCTCTGGCTATGGCTACACCTTC
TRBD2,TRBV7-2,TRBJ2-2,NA,CASSLVLAGTGELFF,TGTGCCAGCAGCTTAGTACTAGCGGGAACCGGGGAGCTGTTTTTT
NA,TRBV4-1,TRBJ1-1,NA,CASSARTNTEAFF,TGCGCCAGCAGCGCTCGGACGAACACTGAAGCTTTCTTT
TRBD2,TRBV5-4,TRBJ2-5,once,CASSGRAETQYF,TGTGCCAGCAGCGGGAGGGCAGAGACCCAGTACTTC
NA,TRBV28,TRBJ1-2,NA,CASRLWTAGKGGDGYTF,TGTGCCAGCAGACTCTGGACAGCCGGAAAGGGGGGGGATGGCTACACCTTC
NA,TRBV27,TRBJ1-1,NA,CASRSGNTEAFF,TGTGCCAGCAGGTCAGGCAACACTGAAGCTTTCTTT
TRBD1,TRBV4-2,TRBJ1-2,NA,CASSPTGERGYTF,TGTGCCAGCAGCCCGACAGGGGAGAGGGGCTACACCTTC